This passage covers 26 T cell receptor beta chains from one sample sequenced in a study of blood T cell repertoires in COVID-19. Profiling relied on immunoSEQ multiplex PCR, and the TCRdb table lists in-frame clones only, not all of them. The table records over 250,000 clones, about nine tenths of them present only once. The sample taken for sequencing was PBMCs or T cells enriched from blood (not recorded which). The receptors were gathered from a woman aged 55-70 years who had recovered from COVID-19.

The J gene is TRBJ1-4, the V gene TRBV7-9, with a weak D call TRBD1 (6 bases). V lost 0 bases and J 5 bases, leaving 7 bases between the germline ends. The germline gives CDR1 SEHNR, CDR2 FQNEAQ (reference sequence). There are 14 residues in the CDR3. CDR3 coding DNA: TGTGCCAGCAGCTTAGCAACAGGGAATGAAAAACTGTTTTTT. This gives the protein CASSLATGNEKLFF.

The CDR3 nucleotides are TGTGCCAGCAGCCGTAGTCGGTACAATGAGCAGTTCTTC. Translated, it gives CASSRSRYNEQFF. V usage is TRBV9 and J usage is TRBJ2-1; D gene ambiguous. Germline CDR1 and CDR2: SGDLS and YYNGEE. V gave up 4 bases and J gave up 4 bases, with 9 bases separating them. This CDR3 comprises 13 residues.

The chain has TRBV9 and TRBJ2-6; 7 nucleotides line up with TRBD2. Losses at the gene ends were 1 base for V and 0 bases for J; bases not matched to a gene: 16. The CDR3 runs to 21 residues. The V gene's germline CDR1 is SGDLS and CDR2 YYNGEE. CDR3 loop: CASSVNPRGVSIDSGANVLTF. CDR3 bases: TGTGCCAGCAGCGTAAATCCCCGGGGGGTCAGCATAGACTCTGGGGCCAACGTCCTGACTTTC.

J is TRBJ1-4 and V is TRBV5-1; D unclear. Trimming removed 0 bases from V and 0 bases from J, with 6 bases in between. The length of the CDR3 is 15 residues. The germline gives CDR1 SGHRS, CDR2 YFSETQ. CDR3 nucleotides: TGCGCCAGCAGCTTGGGCAGTGCAACTAATGAAAAACTGTTTTTT. Amino acid sequence: CASSLGSATNEKLFF.

This chain links TRBV7-2 with TRBJ2-1; 14 nucleotides line up with TRBD2. The CDR3 sequence is 16 residues long. Germline V gene sequence: CDR1 SGHTA, CDR2 FQGNSA. V trimming: 6 bases; J trimming: 13 bases; junction bases outside the gene matches: 14. CDR3 DNA: TGTGCCAGCAGTTTCCTATGGACTAGCGGGGGGACTGCCCAGTTCTTC. Its protein product is CASSFLWTSGGTAQFF.

The chain is built from TRBV7-9 and TRBJ1-1; 10 positions agree with TRBD1. J lost 5 bases, V lost 6 bases, and 6 bases had no gene match. CDR1 is SEHNR, CDR2 FQNEAQ, per germline (reference sequence). The CDR3 loop spans 14 amino acids. In nucleotides, the CDR3 is TGTGCCAGCAGGGGACAGGGGATGGTAACTGAAGCTTTCTTT. It is translated as CASRGQGMVTEAFF.

This chain joins TRBV19 and TRBJ2-3; 9 bases line up with TRBD2. Losses at the gene ends were 7 bases for V and 6 bases for J; bases not matched to a gene: 5. This CDR3 is built from 13 residues. From germline, CDR1 is LNHDA and CDR2 SQIVND (reference sequence). The chain's CDR3 is CASMREGRDTQYF. The CDR3 DNA follows: TGTGCCAGTATGCGGGAGGGCCGGGATACGCAGTATTTT. The full variable domain, with the rest looked up from reference TRBV19 and TRBJ2-3, is DGGITQSPKYLFRKEGQNVTLSCEQNLNHDAMYWYRQDPGQGLRLIYYSQIVNDFQKGDIAEGYSVSREKKESFPLTVTSAQKNPTAFYLCASMREGRDTQYFGPGTRLTVL.

This clone was picked up a small number of times. The rearrangement uses TRBV5-1 and TRBJ2-5; TRBD2 aligns across 7 bases. The germline CDR1 and CDR2 sequences are SGHRS and YFSETQ. The CDR3 consists of 13 residues. J gave up 5 bases and V 4 bases, and 5 bases lay outside the gene matches. The CDR3 loop is CASSPAGDETQYF. The CDR3 nucleotides read TGCGCCAGCAGCCCCGCGGGGGACGAGACCCAGTACTTC.

V usage is TRBV19 and J usage is TRBJ2-1; possible D gene TRBD2, 6 bases. CDR3 length equals 13 residues. V lost 1 base and J 7 bases, leaving 8 bases between the germline ends. CDR1 is LNHDA and CDR2 is SQIVND in the germline V gene (reference sequence). The CDR3 here is CASSIGGKNEQFF. Written as DNA, the CDR3 is TGTGCCAGTAGTATAGGCGGGAAAAATGAGCAGTTCTTC.

The chain couples TRBV5-4 to TRBJ2-3, with 9 positions matching TRBD2. With 0 bases clipped from V and 4 bases from J, the junction kept 3 bases outside the gene matches. Germline assignment: CDR1 SGHNT and CDR2 YYREEE (reference sequence). The CDR3 has 15 amino acids. The DNA for the CDR3 is TGTGCCAGCAGCTTGGTTAGCGGGAGCTCAGATACGCAGTATTTT. Residues: CASSLVSGSSDTQYF.

This sequence joins TRBV5-1 and TRBJ2-3, with D possibly matching TRBD1 (5 bases). CDR3 length equals 13 residues. V lost 4 bases to trimming and J lost 6 bases, with 12 bases between them. CDR1 and CDR2 from the germline V gene are SGHRS and YFSETQ. Written as DNA, the CDR3 is TGCGCCAGCAGCCCCAGGCAGGGCGATACGCAGTATTTT. Translating gives CASSPRQGDTQYF.

The chain combines TRBV7-2 with TRBJ2-7; 11 nucleotides agree with TRBD2. Germline-derived CDR1 and CDR2 are SGHTA and FQGNSA. V was clipped by 5 bases and J by 4 bases; unmatched bases: 7. CDR3 length equals 15 residues. CDR3 sequence reads: CASSPPGTSGYEQYF. In DNA, the CDR3 is TGTGCCAGCAGCCCACCGGGGACTAGCGGATACGAGCAGTACTTC. Combining the CDR3 with reference TRBV7-2 and TRBJ2-7 gives the whole variable domain GAGVSQSPSNKVTEKGKDVELRCDPISGHTALYWYRQSLGQGLEFLIYFQGNSAPDKSGLPSDRFSAERTGGSVSTLTIQRTQQEDSAVYLCASSPPGTSGYEQYFGPGTRLTVT.

This clone showed up just once. The rearrangement uses TRBV7-9 and TRBJ1-1; 7 nucleotides match TRBD1. The V gene end was trimmed by 3 bases and the J gene end by 4 bases; junction bases not matched to a gene: 5. Germline V gives CDR1 SEHNR, CDR2 FQNEAQ (reference sequence). The CDR3 extends over 14 amino acids. The CDR3 DNA follows: TGTGCCAGCAGCTTCCAACAGGGGACCACTGAAGCTTTCTTT. Amino acid sequence: CASSFQQGTTEAFF.

The count of this clone is one. The V and J genes are TRBV29-1 and TRBJ2-1; 11 bases line up with TRBD2. V lost 4 bases, J lost 8 bases, and 7 bases stayed unmatched. CDR3 length: 14 residues. Germline-derived CDR1 and CDR2 are SQVTM and ANQGSEA. The CDR3 is CSVALAGAWDEQFF. The CDR3 nucleotides are TGCAGCGTTGCACTAGCGGGAGCTTGGGATGAGCAGTTCTTC.

This clone was seen a single time. J is TRBJ1-3 and V is TRBV12-5; 7 bases line up with TRBD1. CDR1 and CDR2 (germline): LGHNT, FRNRAP. The CDR3 totals 14 residues. The V segment lost 1 base and the J segment 4 bases; nucleotides outside the gene matches: 1. CDR3 sequence: CASGLAGQGNTIYF. DNA of the CDR3: TGTGCTAGTGGTTTGGCGGGACAGGGAAACACCATATATTTT.

This chain uses TRBV28 with TRBJ1-5; possibly TRBD1 for D (6 bases). Trimming left V 6 bases short and J 7 bases short, with 16 bases between. There are 14 residues in the CDR3. Germline V CDR1 and CDR2: MDHEN, SYDVKM. CDR3 in amino acids: CASRTGGSWQPQHF. Here the CDR3 DNA reads TGTGCCAGCAGGACAGGAGGTTCATGGCAGCCCCAGCATTTT.

Note on this clone: Additional DNA sequences in this sample encode the identical CDR3. The genes are TRBV27 and TRBJ1-2; maybe TRBD1 (5 bases). The CDR3 has 13 residues. Trimming pared 3 bases from V and 2 bases from J, leaving 7 bases between. Germline V lookup: CDR1 MNHEY, CDR2 SMNVEV (reference sequence). CDR3 sequence: CASSLQGNYGYTF. CDR3 in DNA: TGTGCCAGCAGTTTGCAGGGAAACTATGGCTACACCTTC.

This chain uses TRBV5-1 with TRBJ2-5, with TRBD2 identical over 9 bases. Germline CDR1 reads SGHRS; CDR2 reads YFSETQ. Trimming at V came to 4 bases and at J to 2 bases, leaving 3 bases not matched to a gene. This CDR3 spans 14 amino acids. CDR3 coding DNA: TGCGCCAGCAGCGTGGCGGGGGGGCAAGAGACCCAGTACTTC. Translating it yields CASSVAGGQETQYF.

The V gene is TRBV19, the J gene TRBJ2-1; TRBD1 matches 9 bases. Germline CDR1 and CDR2: LNHDA and SQIVND (reference sequence). The CDR3 has 15 amino acids. The J segment lost 8 bases and the V segment lost 3 bases, leaving 8 bases of the junction unmatched. Here the CDR3 DNA reads TGTGCCAGTAGTATCAAGCCGGGACAGGGATATGAGCAGTTCTTC. This encodes CASSIKPGQGYEQFF.

The chain has TRBV27 and TRBJ1-1; a possible D gene is TRBD1 (5 bases). Between the trimmed V and J ends, which lost 4 bases and 2 bases, there was a span of 8 bases. The CDR3 is 13 residues long. The germline gives CDR1 MNHEY, CDR2 SMNVEV (reference sequence). CDR3 sequence (DNA): TGTGCCAGCAGTTCCGACAGAAACACTGAAGCTTTCTTT. Protein: CASSSDRNTEAFF.

The gene calls are TRBV10-3 and TRBJ1-1; the D gene is possibly TRBD1 (6 bases). CDR3 length: 13 residues. CDR1 is ENHRY and CDR2 is SYGVKD in the germline V gene. V shed 7 bases and J shed 1 base, with 10 bases lying between them. CDR3 region: CAIKGQENTEAFF. Here the CDR3 DNA reads TGTGCCATCAAGGGACAAGAGAACACTGAAGCTTTCTTT.

This rearrangement joins TRBV3-1 (or the pseudogene TRBV3-2) to TRBJ1-2; 8 bases line up with TRBD1. This CDR3 has 14 residues. The V gene's germline CDR1 is LGHDT and CDR2 YNNKEL (reference sequence). Trimming took 2 bases from V and 8 from J; bases not matched to a gene: 7. CDR3 sequence: CASSQLDRDWGYTF. The CDR3 DNA reads as TGTGCCAGCAGCCAACTGGACAGGGATTGGGGCTACACCTTC.

This chain connects TRBV7-9 to TRBJ1-2; perhaps TRBD1 as D (5 bases). There are 12 residues in the CDR3. The V gene's germline CDR1 is SEHNR and CDR2 FQNEAQ (reference sequence). Trimming removed 3 bases at V and 8 bases at J, with 10 bases between. The CDR3 protein is CASSLEGWGYTF. As DNA, the CDR3 is TGTGCCAGCAGCTTGGAGGGGTGGGGCTACACCTTC. The full variable domain, with the rest looked up from reference TRBV7-9 and TRBJ1-2, is DTGVSQNPRHKITKRGQNVTFRCDPISEHNRLYWYRQTLGQGPEFLTYFQNEAQLEKSRLLSDRFSAERPKGSFSTLEIQRTEQGDSAMYLCASSLEGWGYTFGSGTRLTVV.

V is TRBV30 and J is TRBJ2-7, with 8 bases matching TRBD1. The CDR3 has 14 residues. From germline, CDR1 is GTSNPN and CDR2 SVGIG (reference sequence). V lost 1 base, J lost 4 bases, and 6 bases stayed unmatched. CDR3 nucleotide sequence: TGTGCCTGGAGTGACCGACAGGGGAGGTACGAGCAGTACTTC. It specifies CAWSDRQGRYEQYF.

This clone was recorded once. The rearrangement links TRBV28 to TRBJ2-3, with 10 bases lining up with TRBD1. Germline values: CDR1 MDHEN, CDR2 SYDVKM. The V gene end was trimmed by 8 bases and the J gene end by 5 bases; junction bases not matched to a gene: 10. The CDR3 loop spans 15 amino acids. The CDR3 loop is CASPAGTGVVDTQYF. For the CDR3, the DNA is TGTGCCAGCCCCGCCGGGACAGGGGTGGTAGATACGCAGTATTTT.

The rearrangement uses TRBV2 and TRBJ1-5, with 8 bases that match TRBD1. The length of the CDR3 is 15 residues. Per the germline V gene, CDR1 is SNHLY and CDR2 is FYNNEI. The V gene end was trimmed by 4 bases and the J gene end by 5 bases; junction bases not matched to a gene: 7. CDR3 DNA sequence: TGTGCCAGCAGTGGGGCAGGGGGCAGCTATCAGCCCCAGCATTTT. It translates to CASSGAGGSYQPQHF.